The present entry profiles one TCR beta chain with its context. No antigen is known for it. This sample stems from a study of monozygotic twins with inflammatory bowel disease. Study-wide points: Against healthy co-twins, IBD patients had lower TCRbeta diversity (measured by inverse Simpson).

The germline gives CDR1 LGHDT, CDR2 YNNKEL (reference sequence). There are 15 residues in the CDR3. Total RNA, at 3,500 to 4,000 ng, went into every TCR library. cDNA synthesis was performed in eight separate reactions for each sample. For each CDR3 protein, TCRdb gives one entry from its re-call of the 5' RACE reads, without DNA. Recorded for this sample: hundreds of thousands of distinct CDR3 sequences. Donors each contributed one blood sample measuring 2 to 3 ml. Material: blood. The receptor was isolated from a human donor with ulcerative colitis or Crohn's disease, or a healthy co-twin of an affected twin (not recorded which). The chain recombines TRBV3-1 with TRBJ2-7. The CDR3 is CASSQQVREAYEQYF.